Below, 13 T cell receptor beta chains from the same sample are listed, as sequenced in a study of T-cell memory formation after mild COVID-19. Via MiXCR, TCRdb re-called the 5' RACE reads, giving one row per CDR3 protein. Of around 320,000 distinct CDR3 sequences in the sample, approximately 20% were seen once. Sequencing input: PBMCs or a T cell subset sorted from them (not recorded which). The source of these receptors is a man aged 18 to 29 who had mild COVID-19 (a few samples of this study predate the infection). Cell type and time point are not known.

There are a few counts of this clonotype. V gene TRBV5-1 combines with J gene TRBJ2-2; 7 bases match TRBD1. With 4 bases clipped from V and 4 bases from J, the junction kept 10 bases outside the gene matches. The CDR3 consists of 16 residues. In germline, CDR1 is SGHRS, CDR2 YFSETQ. The CDR3 region has the DNA TGCGCCAGCAGCCCCCCCGGAGACAGGGCCACCGGGGAGCTGTTTTTT. Amino acids: CASSPPGDRATGELFF.

In its sample, this clonotype was seen a few times. This chain connects TRBV7-8 to TRBJ2-4; weak D call: TRBD2 (5 bases). Germline CDR1 SGHVS, CDR2 FQNEAQ. The CDR3 consists of 17 residues. V was shortened by 5 bases and J by 4 bases, with 21 bases between the two germline ends. CDR3 region: CASSPQPGSGVKNIQYF. Here the CDR3 DNA reads TGTGCCAGCAGCCCCCAGCCGGGATCCGGTGTTAAAAACATTCAGTACTTC.

This clonotype was detected a few times. The rearrangement links TRBV7-2 to TRBJ2-7, with D unresolved. V was cut by 2 bases and J by 3 bases, with 8 bases left in between. CDR3 length: 13 amino acids. CDR1 is SGHTA and CDR2 is FQGNSA in the germline V gene. CDR3 in amino acids: CASSLHMDYEQYF. In DNA, the CDR3 is TGTGCCAGCAGCTTACACATGGACTACGAGCAGTACTTC. The full variable domain, completed using reference TRBV7-2 and TRBJ2-7, is GAGVSQSPSNKVTEKGKDVELRCDPISGHTALYWYRQSLGQGLEFLIYFQGNSAPDKSGLPSDRFSAERTGGSVSTLTIQRTQQEDSAVYLCASSLHMDYEQYFGPGTRLTVT.

This clonotype appeared a few times. The gene calls are TRBV9 and TRBJ2-3; TRBD1 matches 8 bases. Germline V gives CDR1 SGDLS, CDR2 YYNGEE. This CDR3 is built from 15 residues. The V segment lost 4 bases and the J segment 4 bases; nucleotides outside the gene matches: 8. CDR3 DNA: TGTGCCAGCAGCTCCTGGACAGGGACGGCAGATACGCAGTATTTT. Translating gives CASSSWTGTADTQYF. The whole variable domain, remainder taken from reference TRBV9 and TRBJ2-3, is DSGVTQTPKHLITATGQRVTLRCSPRSGDLSVYWYQQSLDQGLQFLIQYYNGEERAKGNILERFSAQQFPDLHSELNLSSLELGDSALYFCASSSWTGTADTQYFGPGTRLTVL.

This clonotype was seen only a few times. The chain carries TRBV5-8 and TRBJ1-2; TRBD1 might be the D (5 bases). This CDR3 spans 13 amino acids. CDR1 SGHTS and CDR2 YDEGEE come from the germline V gene. V lost 7 bases and J lost 4, with 14 bases in between. This CDR3 is CASVHQGFYGYTF. The DNA for the CDR3 is TGTGCCAGCGTACACCAGGGTTTCTATGGCTACACCTTC.

This clonotype was found a few times. The rearrangement uses TRBV28 and TRBJ2-5; TRBD2 is a possible D gene (6 bases). The CDR3 totals 16 residues. Germline V lookup: CDR1 MDHEN, CDR2 SYDVKM. Trimming shortened V by 2 bases and J by 5 bases, and 18 bases separated the two germline ends. CDR3 sequence (DNA): TGTGCCAGCAGTTTAGGGCTAGCGCTTGTATGGGAGACCCAGTACTTC. Translating it yields CASSLGLALVWETQYF.

The chain uses TRBV6-2 or TRBV6-3 and TRBJ1-1; the D is unclear. With 3 bases removed from V and 2 bases from J, the gap between germline ends came to 4 bases. Germline CDR1 reads MNHEY; CDR2 reads SVGEGT. This CDR3 contains 12 residues. This CDR3 reads CASSYTNTEAFF. The CDR3 DNA reads as TGTGCCAGCAGTTATACCAACACTGAAGCTTTCTTT.

This chain joins TRBV6-6 and TRBJ1-5; the D gene is possibly TRBD1 (5 bases). Trimming stripped 4 bases from V and 2 bases from J, with 12 bases between. The CDR3 sequence is 15 residues long. Per germline, CDR1 MNHNY and CDR2 SVGAGI (reference sequence). CDR3: CASSFPREGNQPQHF. DNA of the CDR3: TGTGCCAGCAGTTTCCCCAGGGAGGGCAATCAGCCCCAGCATTTT.

This clonotype was observed a handful of times. V gene TRBV6-2 or TRBV6-3 combines with J gene TRBJ2-1, with unresolved D. Germline V CDR1 and CDR2: MNHEY, SVGEGT. This CDR3 spans 13 amino acids. The V end lost 9 bases, the J end lost 4 bases, and 13 bases lay between the germline ends. The CDR3 DNA reads as TGTGCCAGTCGCCTGGGCTTTTACAATGAGCAGTTCTTC. Translation gives CASRLGFYNEQFF.

V gene TRBV10-3 combines with J gene TRBJ2-2, with D perhaps given as TRBD1 or TRBD2 (5 bases each). The CDR3 runs to 12 residues. Germline lookup yields CDR1 ENHRY and CDR2 SYGVKD. V was pared by 7 bases and J by 13 bases, with 16 bases between. CDR3 bases: TGTGCCATCACCCCGGGACCCGGCGGGCTGTTTTTT. It encodes CAITPGPGGLFF.

This clonotype was counted a few times. The chain recombines TRBV5-1 with TRBJ2-1; 12 bases map to TRBD1. CDR3 length: 17 residues. V dropped 4 bases and J dropped 5; count of bases not matched to a gene: 10. From germline, CDR1 is SGHRS and CDR2 YFSETQ. The CDR3 nucleotides read TGCGCCAGCAGCCGGGGACAGGGGGCAAGAAGTGACAATGAGCAGTTCTTC. Protein: CASSRGQGARSDNEQFF.

The chain carries TRBV25-1 and TRBJ1-2; D ambiguous. CDR1 is MGHDK, CDR2 SYGVNS, per germline. This CDR3 contains 12 residues. CDR3 coding DNA: TGTGGAGTGGTAAGGGCTAACTATGGCTACACCTTC. Its translation is CGVVRANYGYTF.

CDR3 nucleotides: TGCGCCAGCTCCGGGGACAGGGGGCCCGGGGAGCTGTTTTTT. This encodes CASSGDRGPGELFF. The chain employs TRBV4-3 and TRBJ2-2; 12 bases map to TRBD1. The CDR3 has 14 residues. V was pared by 8 bases and J by 6 bases, with 4 bases of the junction left unmatched. The V gene's germline CDR1 is LGHNA and CDR2 YSLEER.